This TCR beta chain was retrieved from a study of cytomegalovirus exposure and HLA in healthy donors. About the research overall: Of the donors genotyped, approximately 430 in all, about 76% fell in the Caucasian-associated ancestry cluster. Whole-study results and caveats: In a later analysis, HLA-associated TCR beta chains were more clonally expanded than equally common others. Later analysis placed DRB1 highest and HLA-C lowest in TCR association rates, which differed by HLA locus. Follow-up analysis later connected one missense variant in DCLRE1C with trimming of TCR beta V- and J-genes.

This PCR relied on a set of 60 Vbeta primers and 13 Jbeta primers. Sequencing was performed with immunoSEQ multiplex PCR; in TCRdb, only in-frame clones are kept and a portion is missing. This sample carries over 75,000 clones, around 82% of them seen once, and the ten largest clones take roughly 0.71%. Germline V gene lookup returns CDR1 MNHEY and CDR2 SVGAGI. Between the trimmed V and J ends, which lost 6 bases and 1 base, there was a span of 9 bases. The length of the CDR3 is 13 residues. Only a few counts were recorded for this clone. Antigen unknown. The rearrangement links TRBV6-5 to TRBJ1-1; D is ambiguous. The specimen sequenced was PBMCs. This TCR derives from a woman aged 60-70 years in good health and CMV-seronegative. CDR3 DNA sequence: TGTGCCAGCAGGAGGGCGTCGAACACTGAAGCTTTCTTT. Protein: CASRRASNTEAFF.